This TCR beta chain is drawn from a study of molecular identifiers for immune sequencing clone quantification (dated by TCRdb to between 2018 and 2020). In terms of the full investigation: For a replicate experiment, RNA from roughly 20,000 or 100,000 naive CD8 T cells was divided into five aliquots, and four of the five aliquots were sequenced. The study was a methods study using CD8 T cells to benchmark molecular-identifier clustering-based TCR repertoire sequencing (MIDCIRS) and TCR RNA copy counting.

CDR3 length: 14 amino acids, cysteine to phenylalanine. Of the read, only the CDR3 DNA is kept; its 42 bases are in frame from base 1. Cut back by 1 base and 4 bases, the V and J ends lie 10 bases apart. The germline V gene (reference sequence) provides CDR1 SEHNR and CDR2 FQNEAQ. Naive CD8 T cell libraries were made from about 20,000 to 1,000,000 sorted cells using 10%, 30% or 50% of purified RNA. Naive CD8 T cells, defined as CD8+CD4-CCR7+CD45RA+, were FACS-sorted into RLT Plus buffer on a BD FACSAria II. Detection sensitivity was tested by spiking Jurkat RNA equal to about 10 TCR copies' worth into samples containing 20,000-1,000,000 naive CD8 T cells. Enrichment of CD8 T cells was done with RosetteSep CD8+ T Cell Enrichment Cocktail plus Ficoll-Paque, and ACK red cell lysis came afterward. Libraries were prepared through PCR. This sample was sequenced with a NextSeq 500. Preparation of bulk TCR libraries followed a previously described approach, with the TCR primers listed in Table S5. Purification of total RNA was performed with the Qiagen AllPrep DNA/RNA kit. Before analysis, reads from multiple sequencing runs of the same library were pooled. In the paper's pipeline: Reads were retained only if their TCR constant sequence matched exactly, and those retained reads were trimmed to 150 nt and grouped according to their 12-nt molecular barcodes. Reads within each barcode group were sub-clustered using a 15% Levenshtein threshold, and quality-weighted consensus sequences were constructed for each RNA molecule. Non-functional sequences were removed, as were lower-count sequences one edit away from another. Based on a fit of two negative binomial distributions, barcode sub-clusters having less than 20% of the maximum read count were discarded. In-frame beta chains were kept once TCRdb had trimmed the public reads at Q25 with fastp and called clones with MiXCR. Each entry is one CDR3 protein sequence, shown with its most common DNA and genes. TCRdb's processing, not the authors' own work, is the source of the V and J calls. The sample records about 510,000 distinct CDR3 sequences, roughly 24% of which are singletons. 0.76% of the sample rests with the top ten.

Comment on this clonotype: What antigen it recognizes has not been identified. Within one base of it there is no much larger clone, and no base qualities were kept.

General conclusions and limits of the study: About 2.9 recovered TCR RNA copies per cell were obtained by modeling, versus around 10 by digital PCR, implying a capture efficiency of 25% to 30%. Even against a background of around 900,000 naive CD8 T cells, spiked-in Jurkat TCR RNA amounting to a single cell's worth was reported to be detectable. Highly expanded clone sizes could be underestimated if identical TCR molecules share a barcode. When barcode sub-clustering was omitted, TCR diversity was inflated by chimeric consensus sequences, with chimeras reaching as high as 47%. Spiked-in Jurkat TCR RNA (roughly 10 copies' worth), which is not part of the donor repertoire, was contained in the naive libraries. Clones above 20 RNA copies held over 98% of molecules in CMV-specific effector cells but under 1% in naive cells.

The rearrangement joined TRBV7-9 to TRBJ1-1, with the D gene too uncertain to name. The sample consisted of naive CD8+ T cells from blood, with Jurkat cell RNA spiked in. Taken with the paper, the label for cell subset or site translates to: FACS-sorted CD8+CD4-CCR7+CD45RA+ naive T cells. The sequence derives from a human donor in good health. Some libraries in this study had Jurkat cell RNA spiked in. The sequence in DNA is TGTGCCAGCAGCTTAGAGCCTGGGAGCACTGAAGCTTTCTTT. Protein translation: CASSLEPGSTEAFF. Reference TRBV7-9 and TRBJ1-1 genes cover what lies past the CDR3, so the full variable domain is DTGVSQNPRHKITKRGQNVTFRCDPISEHNRLYWYRQTLGQGPEFLTYFQNEAQLEKSRLLSDRFSAERPKGSFSTLEIQRTEQGDSAMYLCASSLEPGSTEAFFGQGTRLTVV.